This TCR beta chain comes out of a study of blood T cells in healthy people across ages. Germline CDR1 reads SQVTM; CDR2 reads ANQGSEA. The CDR3 is made up of 15 amino acids. General study results and limits: Per-million-T-cell TCR beta diversity fell roughly linearly with age. Donor CMV status, an unknown factor, possibly confounded changes in expanded clonotypes.

A second PCR of about 7 to 11 cycles used a sample-barcoded 5' primer and a J-beta primer mix. Paired-end reads containing CDR3 totaled no fewer than 2.5 million for each sample. TCRdb used MiXCR to reprocess the 5' RACE reads, holding one entry per CDR3 protein. The data hold approximately 940,000 distinct CDR3 sequences, with roughly 48% observed a single time. This clonotype showed up just a few times. Its antigen is unidentified. Its ends do not fully match the called genes, so a read error is possible. Sequencing used blood. V is TRBV29-1 and J is TRBJ1-5, with 8 bases identical to TRBD1. The sequence was obtained from a man younger than 45 in good health. CDR3 sequence (DNA): TGCAGCGTGGAAGGGACAGGTGTTGAGGGTCAGCCCCAGCATTTT. Its protein product is CSVEGTGVEGQPQHF.